In this sample, the clone carrying this T cell receptor (beta chain) turned up many times. The sample comes from a study of spatial heterogeneity in lung cancer. Study as a whole: For the average unique TCR and UMI combination, more than eight occurrences appeared in raw reads.

Unmatched junction bases numbered 7, after V lost 5 bases and J lost 1 base. The CDR3 consists of 15 residues. Germline CDR1 MNHNS, CDR2 SASEGT. Time point specified: sample taken at primary tumor resection. A unique molecular identifier was carried by every single TCR cDNA molecule. From the 5' RACE reads, TCRdb called clonotypes with MiXCR, one entry per CDR3 protein. Among about 38,000 distinct CDR3 sequences listed, about 5% were seen once. The TCR comes from a female donor with early-stage non-small cell lung cancer. V usage is TRBV6-1 and J usage is TRBJ1-2, with 7 bases that match TRBD1. Specimen: PBMCs, collected at surgery. CDR3 sequence: CASSLQGQHNYGYTF. The CDR3 bases are TGTGCCAGCAGTCTACAGGGACAGCATAACTATGGCTACACCTTC.